A single T cell receptor (beta chain) is shown here with its context. Its antigen is not yet known. The sample holds no much larger clone one base away, and base qualities are not on file. Relative to germline, V is 3 bases shorter and J is 7 bases shorter, with 12 bases between their ends. There are 13 amino acids in the CDR3, from cysteine to phenylalanine inclusive. Here the CDR3 DNA is all that survives: 39 bases in frame from base 1. The germline V gene encodes CDR1 SEHNR and CDR2 FQNEAQ (reference sequence). RNA was extracted using the RNeasy kit, and about 0.5 to 1 ug of the RNA was reverse transcribed with random hexamers. TCR beta CDR3 regions were amplified with the immunoSEQ multiplex PCR assay covering 54 Vbeta and 13 Jbeta segments. PCR amplification bias was corrected using a synthetic template baseline for primer optimization and computational correction. As for how the authors treated the data: Reads were annotated to V, D and J genes according to IMGT and were analyzed with immunoSEQ Analyzer, with only productive sequences retained. Clonality was computed as one minus Shannon entropy normalized by log2 of the number of productive unique sequences. For each patient and control, public and private clones were evaluated among the 100 most prevalent clones. Clones were defined as Susac-specific if absent from the healthy and MS cohorts, from under 1,200 published viral clones and from other ImmuneACCESS disease sequences. TCRdb redid the processing of the public reads, applying fastp at Q25 and MiXCR, and retained in-frame beta chains. When rows share a CDR3 protein, they turn into one entry using the most common DNA and genes. TCRdb's processing, not the authors', yielded these V and J calls. The sample data list roughly 50,000 distinct CDR3 sequences, and roughly 93% of these were observed just once. Jointly, the top ten make up less than 0.65% of the sample.

The sample originates from a study of CD8 T cells in Susac syndrome (dated by TCRdb to the late 2010s). Context from the whole study: Whether CD8+ T cell activation and differentiation in Susac syndrome was antigen driven was tested using repertoire sequencing. CD8+ T cell repertoire clonality was compared between about a dozen healthy donors, about 14 Susac syndrome patients and roughly 15 multiple sclerosis patients.

Peripheral blood CD8+ and CD4+ T cells from healthy donors, Susac syndrome patients and multiple sclerosis patients were profiled by high-throughput TCR beta sequencing. Healthy donors were age- and sex-matched controls. Bulk CD8+ and CD4+ T cells were purified by magnetic negative isolation, while CD8+ TEMRA cells were enriched using FACS. Blood was collected in EDTA tubes and processed within 24 hours, with PBMCs isolated through density gradient centrifugation. PBMCs intended for TCR sequencing were cryopreserved in liquid nitrogen and were subsequently thawed in a 37 degrees C water bath. A purity of at least 90% was achieved for sorted or isolated CD4+, CD8+ and CD8+ TEMRA cells. What the research found in general, with its limitations: The number of individuals in the TCR sequencing and HLA analysis was recognized as being relatively small.

The specimen sequenced was CD8+ T cells from PBMCs. The receptor's source is a human donor in good health. The rearrangement joined TRBV7-9 to TRBJ1-1, with the D segment identity uncertain. The DNA reads as follows: TGTGCCAGCAGCTTTGGTCCCTACGATGAAGCTTTCTTT. Protein translation: CASSFGPYDEAFF.